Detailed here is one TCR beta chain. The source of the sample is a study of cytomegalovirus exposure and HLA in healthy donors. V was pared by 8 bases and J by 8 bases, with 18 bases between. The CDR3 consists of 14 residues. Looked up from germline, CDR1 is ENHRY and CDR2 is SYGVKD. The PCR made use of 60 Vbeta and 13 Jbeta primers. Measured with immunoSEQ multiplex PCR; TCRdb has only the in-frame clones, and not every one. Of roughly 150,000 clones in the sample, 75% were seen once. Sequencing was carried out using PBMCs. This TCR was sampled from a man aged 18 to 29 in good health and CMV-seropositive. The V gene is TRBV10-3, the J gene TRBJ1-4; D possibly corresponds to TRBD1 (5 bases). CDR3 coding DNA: TGTGCCATCGGCTTAGGGGATAACGGAGAAAAACTGTTTTTT. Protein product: CAIGLGDNGEKLFF.